The 6 T cell receptor beta chains in this list originate from one sample, sequenced in a study of blood T cell repertoires in COVID-19. Libraries were prepared by immunoSEQ multiplex PCR; TCRdb keeps only in-frame clonotypes and omits some of them. Here the sample spans some 130,000 clones, approximately 86% being singletons. The sequencing sample was made of peripheral blood. Receptor source: a woman between 65 and 79 years old with COVID-19, enrolled during active disease.

The chain is built from TRBV10-2 and TRBJ2-7; the D gene is possibly TRBD1 (6 bases). Trimming took 3 bases from V and 6 from J, leaving 15 bases between them. The CDR3 covers 14 residues. The germline gives CDR1 WSHSY, CDR2 SAAADI. As DNA, the CDR3 is TGCGCCAGCAGTGAAGCCGGGACACTTCCCGAGCAGTACTTC. Translating gives CASSEAGTLPEQYF.

The V gene is TRBV11-2, the J gene TRBJ1-4; possible D gene TRBD1, 5 bases. The CDR3 has 11 amino acids. CDR1 and CDR2 from the germline V gene are SGHAT and FQNNGV. The V end lost 5 bases, the J end lost 8 bases, and 6 bases lay between the germline ends. CDR3 in amino acids: CASSRGEKLFF. In DNA, the CDR3 is TGTGCCAGCAGCCGGGGGGAAAAACTGTTTTTT.

The chain carries TRBV3-1 (or the pseudogene TRBV3-2) and TRBJ1-1, with D perhaps matching TRBD1 (5 bases). The CDR3 totals 14 residues. The ends were cut back, 2 bases at V and 3 bases at J, with 10 bases in the middle. CDR1 and CDR2 (germline): LGHDT, YNNKEL (reference sequence). As DNA, the CDR3 is TGTGCCAGCAGCCAAAATGGGGGGGACACTGAAGCTTTCTTT. Amino acid sequence: CASSQNGGDTEAFF.

The chain uses TRBV6-5 and TRBJ2-1; TRBD1 matches 9 bases. CDR3 size: 15 residues. Germline V gene lookup returns CDR1 MNHEY and CDR2 SVGAGI. The J segment lost 5 bases and the V segment lost 5 bases, leaving 7 bases of the junction unmatched. The CDR3 nucleotides are TGTGCCAGCAGTCCCCGGGACAGGGCCCACAATGAGCAGTTCTTC. Translated: CASSPRDRAHNEQFF.

This clone came up once. The chain uses TRBV7-3 and TRBJ2-5, with TRBD1 as a possible D gene (6 bases). Germline CDR1 reads SGHTA; CDR2 reads FQGTGA. Trimming stripped 5 bases from V and 2 bases from J, with 9 bases between. The CDR3 loop spans 13 amino acids. DNA of the CDR3: TGTGCCAGCAGCAGAGACAGGCAAGAGACCCAGTACTTC. It translates to CASSRDRQETQYF.

The chain is built from TRBV3-1 (or the pseudogene TRBV3-2) and TRBJ1-3; D remains unclear. V lost 1 base and J lost 0, with 7 bases in between. Germline lookup yields CDR1 LGHDT and CDR2 YNNKEL (reference sequence). The CDR3 extends over 15 amino acids. The CDR3 loop reads CASSQGSSSGNTIYF. In DNA, the CDR3 is TGTGCCAGCAGCCAAGGGAGTAGCTCTGGAAACACCATATATTTT.